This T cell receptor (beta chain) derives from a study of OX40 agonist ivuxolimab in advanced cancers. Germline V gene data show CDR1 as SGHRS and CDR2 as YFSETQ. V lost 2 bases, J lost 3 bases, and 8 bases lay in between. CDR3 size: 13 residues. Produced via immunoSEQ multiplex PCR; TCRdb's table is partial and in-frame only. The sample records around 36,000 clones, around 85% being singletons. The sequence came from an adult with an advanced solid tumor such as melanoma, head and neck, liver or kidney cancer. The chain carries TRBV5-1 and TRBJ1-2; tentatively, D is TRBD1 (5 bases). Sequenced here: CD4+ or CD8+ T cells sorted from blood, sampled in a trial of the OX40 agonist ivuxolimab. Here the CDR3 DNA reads TGCGCCAGCAGCTTCGGGGGGGACTATGGCTACACCTTC. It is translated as CASSFGGDYGYTF.